The entry below gives a single T cell receptor (beta chain) sequence along with its context. As processed by the authors: Reference gene primer amplification gave estimated nucleated cell counts. Assay used: immunoSEQ multiplex PCR; TCRdb lists only in-frame clones, some missing. The DNA was the basis for D and trimming; V, J and clone size are from that table. Among fewer than 200,000 clones listed, 70% to 80% were seen once. The data belong to a study of blood T cell repertoires in COVID-19. Overall study context: What the recovered Cohort 3 donors had was two negative PCRs, clearance, or symptom resolution.

Individuals drawn from under 30 US areas were about 18 to 95 years old. Cohorts were based on clinical histories the participants reported. V lost 5 bases and J lost 12; bases outside the gene matches: 7. This CDR3 comprises 12 residues. Germline CDR1 reads SEHNR; CDR2 reads FQNEAQ (reference sequence). The TCR was taken from a woman between 65 and 79 years old in a cohort exposed to, infected with or recovered from COVID-19 (not recorded which). The chain has TRBV7-9 and TRBJ2-3; 8 bases map to TRBD2. Material: PBMCs or T cells enriched from blood (not recorded which). CDR3: CASSRGLDKQYF. DNA for the CDR3: TGTGCCAGCAGCCGGGGACTAGATAAACAGTATTTT.